Each of the 5 T cell receptor beta chains below was sequenced from the same sample in a study of T cells in Graves' hyperthyroidism and ophthalmopathy. There were TCR beta CDR3 regions amplified from RNA transcripts. First-round RT-PCR targeting the TCR CDR3 was performed with the HTBI primer set. TCRdb analysed the multiplex PCR reads with MiXCR anew, one entry per CDR3 protein. The sample consists of a few hundred thousand distinct CDR3 sequences, just under 15% of them appearing once. Sequenced: blood. The receptors shown here come from a woman in her thirties with Graves' hyperthyroidism.

Only a few counts were recorded for this clonotype. This chain joins TRBV28 and TRBJ1-4; unclear D gene. V lost 8 bases, J lost 2 bases, and 9 bases lay in between. There are 13 residues in the CDR3. Germline loops: CDR1 MDHEN, CDR2 SYDVKM. CDR3 loop: CASGTQTNEKLFF. The CDR3, as DNA: TGTGCCAGCGGTACACAGACTAATGAAAAACTGTTTTTT.

This clonotype was found a few times. This CDR3 fails to terminate in the conserved phenylalanine or tryptophan, so it likely reflects a read error. The rearrangement links TRBV28 to TRBJ1-1; 7 bases align to TRBD1. The V gene's germline CDR1 is MDHEN and CDR2 SYDVKM. The CDR3 is made up of 14 amino acids. V was clipped by 4 bases and J by 0 bases; unmatched bases: 2. In DNA form, the CDR3 reads TGTGCCAGCAGTTCCGGGACAGTGAACACTGAAGCTTTCCTT. Its protein is CASSSGTVNTEAFL.

The chain combines TRBV7-2 with TRBJ2-3, with D possibly matching TRBD2 (6 bases). Germline V gene sequence: CDR1 SGHTA, CDR2 FQGNSA. The CDR3 runs 15 residues. V lost 3 bases to trimming and J lost 6 bases, with 16 bases between them. The CDR3 DNA reads as TGTGCCAGCAGCTTGGGAGGCCTAGCTTCTGATACGCAGTATTTT. It translates to CASSLGGLASDTQYF.

This clonotype was counted a few times. The chain recombines TRBV7-9 with TRBJ2-4; D ambiguous. The CDR3 is made up of 14 amino acids. The germline gives CDR1 SEHNR, CDR2 FQNEAQ (reference sequence). V was cut by 1 base and J by 8 bases, with 12 bases left in between. DNA for the CDR3: TGTGCCAGCAGCTTAGGTCCTAGTAGGTACATTCAGTACTTC. Its translation: CASSLGPSRYIQYF.

This clonotype was detected only a few times. The chain is built from TRBV7-9 and TRBJ1-2, with a tentative D call TRBD1 (5 bases). The CDR3 is 17 amino acids. Trimming left V 4 bases short and J 2 bases short, with 20 bases between. CDR1 and CDR2 from the germline V gene are SEHNR and FQNEAQ (reference sequence). CDR3 in DNA: TGTGCCAGCAGCTCACCGAATCAACAGGCAAACAACTATGGCTACACCTTC. Its protein product is CASSSPNQQANNYGYTF.